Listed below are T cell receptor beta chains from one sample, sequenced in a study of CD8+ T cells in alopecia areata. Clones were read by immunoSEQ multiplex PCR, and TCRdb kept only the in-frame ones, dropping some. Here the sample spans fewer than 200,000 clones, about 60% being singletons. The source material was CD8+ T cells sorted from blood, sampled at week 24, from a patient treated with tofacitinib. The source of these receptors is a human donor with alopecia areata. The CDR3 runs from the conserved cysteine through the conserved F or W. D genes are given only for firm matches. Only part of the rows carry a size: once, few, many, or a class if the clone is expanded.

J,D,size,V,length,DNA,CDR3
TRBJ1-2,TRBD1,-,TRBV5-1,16,TGCGCCAGCAGCTTGGAATTTGGGGGACAGAACTATGGCTACACCTTC,CASSLEFGGQNYGYTF
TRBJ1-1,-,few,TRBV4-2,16,TGTGCCAGCAGCCAAGATCGGTGGGGGCTTGGCACTGAAGCTTTCTTT,CASSQDRWGLGTEAFF
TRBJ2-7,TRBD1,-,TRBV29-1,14,TGCAGCGTCGTAAACTCGGGACAGTCCTACGAGCAGTACTTC,CSVVNSGQSYEQYF
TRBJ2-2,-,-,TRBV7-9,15,TGTGCCAGCAGCTCCAAGGGAGGCGGCACCGGGGAGCTGTTTTTT,CASSSKGGGTGELFF
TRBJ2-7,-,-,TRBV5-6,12,TGTGCCAGCAGCTTGGGCCGGGACGAGCAGTACTTC,CASSLGRDEQYF
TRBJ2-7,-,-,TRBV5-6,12,TGTGCCAGCAGCGACGCCAGCTACGAGCAGTACTTC,CASSDASYEQYF
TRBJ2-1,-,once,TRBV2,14,TGTGCCAGCACAGCGTGGGGGGTCTACAATGAGCAGTTCTTC,CASTAWGVYNEQFF
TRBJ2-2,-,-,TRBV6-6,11,TGTGCCAGCAGTTTCGCCGGGGAGCTGTTTTTT,CASSFAGELFF
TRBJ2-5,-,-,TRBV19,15,TGTGCCAGTAGTATAGTTGGGGACAAAGAAGAGACCCAGTACTTC,CASSIVGDKEETQYF
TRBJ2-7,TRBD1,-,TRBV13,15,TGTGCCAGCAGCTTTTCCGGGACAGGGGCCTACGAGCAGTACTTC,CASSFSGTGAYEQYF
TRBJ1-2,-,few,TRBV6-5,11,TGTGCCAGCGGGGCGGGGTTAGGCTACACCTTC,CASGAGLGYTF
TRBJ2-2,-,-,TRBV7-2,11,TGTGCCAGCACCTACACCGGGGAGCTGTTTTTT,CASTYTGELFF
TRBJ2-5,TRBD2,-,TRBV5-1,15,TGCGCCAGCAGCTTGTATAGCGGGGGCCAAGAGACCCAGTACTTC,CASSLYSGGQETQYF
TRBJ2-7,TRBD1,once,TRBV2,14,TGTGCCAGCATGCAGGGGGCTCCTTCCTACGAGCAGTACTTC,CASMQGAPSYEQYF